The next 23 T cell receptor beta chains were all read from a single sample in a study of vaccination and CD4 T cells after COVID-19. Treatment meaning: approximately nine-day PBMC culture with coronavirus spike peptide pools or control peptides (ViraFEST assay). Cultured CD4+ T cells had their DNA profiled by the Oncomine TCR Beta short-read assay. MiXCR, run by TCRdb on the PCR reads, gives a single entry per CDR3 protein. The data show 15,000 to 20,000 distinct CDR3 sequences, 70% to 75% seen once. These receptors have no known antigen. The sequencing input was CD4+ T cells from blood, cultured in vitro. The receptors shown here come from a human donor who had recovered from COVID-19.

This clonotype occurred a few times. The chain joins TRBV19 to TRBJ1-2; 7 bases align to TRBD1. The germline gives CDR1 LNHDA, CDR2 SQIVND (reference sequence). V dropped 7 bases and J dropped 5; count of bases not matched to a gene: 16. CDR3 size: 16 residues. The CDR3 is CASNSRGKGGGYGYTF. The CDR3 region has the DNA TGTGCCAGTAATTCCAGGGGGAAGGGAGGGGGATATGGCTACACCTTC.

This chain links TRBV20-1 with TRBJ1-6; perhaps TRBD1 as D (6 bases). This CDR3 has 15 amino acids. The V and J ends lost 1 base and 9 bases respectively, with 16 bases between them. Germline-derived CDR1 and CDR2 are DFQATT and SNEGSKA (reference sequence). The CDR3 reads CSARGTGLVRSPLHF. CDR3 nucleotides: TGCAGTGCTAGAGGAACAGGGTTAGTTCGTTCACCCCTCCACTTT.

The gene calls are TRBV7-9 and TRBJ1-2; D is perhaps TRBD1 (5 bases). This CDR3 contains 13 residues. The germline CDR1 and CDR2 sequences are SEHNR and FQNEAQ (reference sequence). V shed 3 bases and J shed 6 bases, with 11 bases lying between them. The CDR3 loop reads CASSFRVGDGYTF. CDR3 nucleotides: TGTGCCAGCAGCTTTAGGGTAGGGGATGGCTACACCTTC.

This clonotype was seen more than once but under ten times. This rearrangement joins TRBV12-3 or TRBV12-4 to TRBJ1-1, with a tentative D call TRBD1 (5 bases). Between the trimmed V and J ends, which lost 1 base and 0 bases, there was a span of 9 bases. The CDR3 sequence is 15 residues long. CDR3 protein: CASSLVGGMNTEAFF. In DNA, the CDR3 is TGTGCCAGCAGTTTAGTTGGGGGAATGAACACTGAAGCTTTCTTT.

This clonotype was seen a handful of times. The chain links TRBV7-2 to TRBJ1-2, with 7 bases that match TRBD1. The CDR3 runs to 15 residues. Losses at the gene ends were 5 bases for V and 5 bases for J; bases not matched to a gene: 11. Germline V gene data show CDR1 as SGHTA and CDR2 as FQGNSA. The CDR3 nucleotides are TGTGCCAGCAGCCGAGGACAGGCCCTATTGTATGGCTACACCTTC. This sequence encodes CASSRGQALLYGYTF.

The chain uses TRBV7-2 and TRBJ1-2; D is unclear. The CDR3 is made up of 15 amino acids. V was shortened by 1 base and J by 8 bases, with 17 bases between the two germline ends. Germline assignment: CDR1 SGHTA and CDR2 FQGNSA. CDR3 residues: CASSLDSAPGRGYTF. The DNA for the CDR3 is TGTGCCAGCAGCTTAGATTCTGCGCCAGGTCGCGGCTACACCTTC.

The rearrangement links TRBV19 to TRBJ1-2, with 9 nucleotides matching TRBD1. This CDR3 has 19 amino acids. The germline gives CDR1 LNHDA, CDR2 SQIVND (reference sequence). The junction had 21 bases not matched to a gene; V was cut back by 6 bases and J by 4 bases. CDR3 in DNA: TGTGCCAGTAGAGATTGGGTTGGCGGACAGGGGAAAGGGACCTATGGCTACACCTTC. Its protein is CASRDWVGGQGKGTYGYTF.

The chain recombines TRBV20-1 with TRBJ2-5; 9 nucleotides align to TRBD2. With V trimmed by 1 base and J by 1 base, 4 bases remained unmatched. This CDR3 has 15 amino acids. The germline V gene encodes CDR1 DFQATT and CDR2 SNEGSKA (reference sequence). The CDR3 DNA reads TGCAGTGCTAGAGGGCTAGCGGGGAGCCAAGAGACCCAGTACTTC. Amino acids: CSARGLAGSQETQYF.

In this sample, this clonotype turned up once. The chain links TRBV28 to TRBJ1-2; 8 positions match TRBD1. Germline values: CDR1 MDHEN, CDR2 SYDVKM. Unmatched junction bases numbered 13, after V lost 4 bases and J lost 0 bases. The CDR3 sequence is 18 residues long. In DNA, the CDR3 is TGTGCCAGCAGTTCCCCCGGGACAGGCTTATTTCCTAACTATGGCTACACCTTC. Translation gives CASSSPGTGLFPNYGYTF.

The chain combines TRBV7-2 with TRBJ1-5; 7 positions agree with TRBD1. Germline CDR1 is SGHTA and CDR2 is FQGNSA. There are 12 residues in the CDR3. V trimming: 5 bases; J trimming: 7 bases; junction bases outside the gene matches: 2. CDR3 coding DNA: TGTGCCAGCAGCGGCAGGGGGCAGCCCCAGCATTTT. Encoded protein: CASSGRGQPQHF.

The chain is built from TRBV27 and TRBJ1-1; maybe TRBD1 (6 bases). V was trimmed by 6 bases and J by 2 bases, leaving 16 bases between them. The CDR3 spans 15 residues. Germline V lookup: CDR1 MNHEY, CDR2 SMNVEV (reference sequence). CDR3 nucleotide sequence: TGTGCCAGCAGAACGATCCGGGACACAAACACTGAAGCTTTCTTT. The encoded protein is CASRTIRDTNTEAFF.

The chain links TRBV11-2 to TRBJ1-1; D might be TRBD1 (5 bases). CDR3 length equals 15 residues. The V and J ends lost 4 bases and 1 base respectively, with 13 bases between them. The germline V gene has CDR1 SGHAT and CDR2 FQNNGV. CDR3 bases: TGTGCCAGCAGCTCACCGACAGTTCGGAACACTGAAGCTTTCTTT. It is translated as CASSSPTVRNTEAFF.

A word on this clonotype: The limits of the CDR3 on the DNA are not certain, so only TCRdb's listed CDR3 is given. This chain links TRBV6-2 or TRBV6-3 with TRBJ2-7. Ends included, the CDR3 has 12 residues. The V gene's germline CDR1 is MNHEY and CDR2 SVGEGT. CDR3 sequence reads: CASSTSILEQYF.

This sequence joins TRBV20-1 and TRBJ1-6, with D possibly being TRBD1 (5 bases). From germline, CDR1 is DFQATT and CDR2 SNEGSKA (reference sequence). This CDR3 is built from 13 residues. V shed 4 bases and J shed 7 bases, with 11 bases lying between them. The DNA of the CDR3 is TGCAGTGCTACTGGGGACCAGAATTCACCCCTCCACTTT. It translates to CSATGDQNSPLHF.

The table lists this clonotype with a count of one. This chain uses TRBV2 with TRBJ1-1; D is unresolved. This CDR3 has 14 amino acids. V lost 7 bases to trimming and J lost 0 bases, with 12 bases between them. Germline CDR1 is SNHLY and CDR2 is FYNNEI. CDR3 residues: CASNPGGVNTEAFF. As DNA, the CDR3 is TGTGCCAGCAATCCGGGAGGCGTGAACACTGAAGCTTTCTTT.

The rearrangement joins TRBV10-3 to TRBJ1-1; no firm D call. Trimming cost V 0 bases and J 5 bases, with 10 bases left between them. CDR3 length: 14 amino acids. Germline CDR1 is ENHRY and CDR2 is SYGVKD. The CDR3 DNA follows: TGTGCCATCAGTGAGTCGGTTGGGGAAACTGAAGCTTTCTTT. Protein sequence: CAISESVGETEAFF.

This chain links TRBV27 with TRBJ1-1; D call uncertain. The CDR3 sequence is 15 residues long. The ends were cut back, 7 bases at V and 0 bases at J, with 15 bases in the middle. Per the germline V gene, CDR1 is MNHEY and CDR2 is SMNVEV (reference sequence). CDR3 region: CASTTKNSLNTEAFF. CDR3 nucleotide sequence: TGTGCCAGCACGACTAAAAACTCGTTGAACACTGAAGCTTTCTTT.

This chain connects TRBV27 to TRBJ1-6; maybe TRBD1 (6 bases). This CDR3 has 14 residues. Germline loops: CDR1 MNHEY, CDR2 SMNVEV (reference sequence). Trimming took off 4 bases at V and 11 bases at J, with 15 bases between the two ends. CDR3 sequence (DNA): TGTGCCAGCAGTTGGCAGGCCCGGGGGCCACCCCTCCACTTT. It codes for CASSWQARGPPLHF.

A few counts support this clonotype. The chain links TRBV7-9 to TRBJ2-5; TRBD1 matches at 7 bases. Germline V gene data show CDR1 as SEHNR and CDR2 as FQNEAQ (reference sequence). The CDR3 is 15 amino acids. The trim removed 3 bases at V and 0 bases at J, leaving 4 bases unmatched. Here the CDR3 reads CASSFLTGYQETQYF. CDR3 coding DNA: TGTGCCAGCAGCTTTCTGACAGGGTACCAAGAGACCCAGTACTTC.

This chain connects TRBV6-5 to TRBJ1-4; 7 bases align to TRBD1. The ends lost 2 bases at V and 7 bases at J; junction bases unmatched: 7. CDR1 and CDR2 (germline): MNHEY, SVGAGI. This CDR3 region has 15 residues. CDR3 in DNA: TGTGCCAGCAGTTACGAGGGGGCGAGGGGTGAAAAACTGTTTTTT. This sequence encodes CASSYEGARGEKLFF.

The chain joins TRBV11-3 to TRBJ2-1, with TRBD1 as a possible D gene (6 bases). Between the trimmed V and J ends, which lost 6 bases and 0 bases, there was a span of 24 bases. The CDR3 runs 19 residues. The germline V gene encodes CDR1 SGHNT and CDR2 YENEEA. The DNA for the CDR3 is TGTGCCAGCAGTTCCCGTACCCCTACAGACAGGTCCTCCTACAATGAGCAGTTCTTC. Its translation: CASSSRTPTDRSSYNEQFF.

The rearrangement links TRBV6-1 to TRBJ1-2; D unresolved. Germline values: CDR1 MNHNS, CDR2 SASEGT. The CDR3 is made up of 17 amino acids. V was clipped by 4 bases and J by 4 bases, with 22 bases between them. CDR3 in amino acids: CASSVSQTGADSYGYTF. CDR3 nucleotides: TGTGCCAGCAGTGTTTCTCAGACGGGAGCCGACTCCTATGGCTACACCTTC.

This sequence joins TRBV11-2 and TRBJ2-7; D is unclear. The CDR3 is 13 residues long. Deletions cut 5 bases from V and 2 bases from J, with 10 bases between. The germline gives CDR1 SGHAT, CDR2 FQNNGV. Here the CDR3 reads CASSIGPTYEQYF. In DNA, the CDR3 is TGTGCCAGCAGCATCGGACCTACCTACGAGCAGTACTTC.